The clone carrying this TCR beta chain was found a few times. The authors amplified TCR beta CDR3 regions from RNA transcripts. Following a first-round RT-PCR that used HTBI primers, a second-round multiplex PCR was carried out. A single record per CDR3 protein comes from TCRdb applying MiXCR to the multiplex PCR reads. The repertoire holds 200,000 to 250,000 distinct CDR3 sequences, 20% to 25% seen once, with about 46% in the top ten. Germline CDR1 SGHTA, CDR2 FQGNSA. J lost 6 bases, V lost 3 bases, and 8 bases had no gene match. The CDR3 runs to 15 residues. Moderate-to-severe activity, CAS ≥3, NOSPECS ≥4 and duration under 3 months were recorded for donors with ophthalmopathy. Pregnancy or lactation, uncontrolled infections and other autoimmune diseases were grounds for excluding patients. These data originate in a study of Graves' ophthalmopathy and Graves' hyperthyroidism. Turning to the study itself: No treatment had been given when peripheral blood was collected at initial diagnosis.

This clonotype was obtained from a woman aged 45-65 years with Graves' ophthalmopathy. Material for sequencing was peripheral blood. The chain recombines TRBV7-2 with TRBJ1-2, with TRBD1 matching 9 bases. The CDR3 loop reads CASSFGPGQGNGYTF. CDR3 bases: TGTGCCAGCAGCTTCGGCCCGGGACAGGGAAATGGCTACACCTTC.